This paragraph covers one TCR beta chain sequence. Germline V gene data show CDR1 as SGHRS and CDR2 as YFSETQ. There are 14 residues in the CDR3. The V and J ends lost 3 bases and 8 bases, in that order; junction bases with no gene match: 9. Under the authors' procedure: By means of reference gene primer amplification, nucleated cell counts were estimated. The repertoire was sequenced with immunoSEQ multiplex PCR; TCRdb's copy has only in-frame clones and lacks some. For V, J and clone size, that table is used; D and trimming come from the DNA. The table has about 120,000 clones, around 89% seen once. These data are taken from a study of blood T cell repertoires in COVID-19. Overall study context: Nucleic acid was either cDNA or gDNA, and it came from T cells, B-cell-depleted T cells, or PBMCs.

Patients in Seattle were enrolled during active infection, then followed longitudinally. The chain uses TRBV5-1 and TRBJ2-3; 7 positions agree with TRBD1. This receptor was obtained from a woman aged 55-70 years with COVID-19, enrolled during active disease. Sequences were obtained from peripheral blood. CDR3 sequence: CASSSGTVPFTQYF. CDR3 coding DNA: TGCGCCAGCAGCTCTGGGACAGTTCCTTTTACGCAGTATTTT.